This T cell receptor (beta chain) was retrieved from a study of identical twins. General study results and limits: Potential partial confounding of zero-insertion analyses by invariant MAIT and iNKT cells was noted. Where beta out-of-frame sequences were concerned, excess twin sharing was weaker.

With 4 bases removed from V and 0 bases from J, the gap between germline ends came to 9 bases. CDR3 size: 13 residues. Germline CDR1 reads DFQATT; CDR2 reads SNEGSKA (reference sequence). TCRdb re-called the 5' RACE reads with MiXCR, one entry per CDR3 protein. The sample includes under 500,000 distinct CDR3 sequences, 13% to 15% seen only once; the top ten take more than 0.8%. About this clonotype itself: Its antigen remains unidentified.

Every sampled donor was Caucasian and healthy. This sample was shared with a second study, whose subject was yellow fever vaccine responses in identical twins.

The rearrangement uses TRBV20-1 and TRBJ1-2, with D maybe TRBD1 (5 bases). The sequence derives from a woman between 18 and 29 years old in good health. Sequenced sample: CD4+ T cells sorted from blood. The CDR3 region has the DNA TGCAGTGCTATCGAAGGGGCTAACTATGGCTACACCTTC. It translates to CSAIEGANYGYTF.